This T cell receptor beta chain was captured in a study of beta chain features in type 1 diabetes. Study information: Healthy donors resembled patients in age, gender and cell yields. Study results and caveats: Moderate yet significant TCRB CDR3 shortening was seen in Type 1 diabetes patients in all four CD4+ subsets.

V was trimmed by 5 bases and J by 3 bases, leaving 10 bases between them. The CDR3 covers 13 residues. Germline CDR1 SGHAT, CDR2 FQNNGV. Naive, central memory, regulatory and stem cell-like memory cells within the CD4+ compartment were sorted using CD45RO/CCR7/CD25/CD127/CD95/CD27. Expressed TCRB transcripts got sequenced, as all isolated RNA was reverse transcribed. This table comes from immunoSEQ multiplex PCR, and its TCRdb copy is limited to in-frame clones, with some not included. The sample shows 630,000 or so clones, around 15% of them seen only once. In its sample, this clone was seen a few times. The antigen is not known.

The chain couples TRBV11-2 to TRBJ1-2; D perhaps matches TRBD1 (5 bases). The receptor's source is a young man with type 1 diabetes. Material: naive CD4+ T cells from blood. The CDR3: CASSADRDYGYTF. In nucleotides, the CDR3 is TGTGCCAGCAGCGCAGACAGAGACTATGGCTACACCTTC.